This T cell receptor beta chain was captured in a study of T cell repertoires in cytomegalovirus infection. Study details: Carrying CMV and the relevant HLA type showed in public TCR beta signatures.

Losses at the gene ends were 5 bases for V and 3 bases for J; bases not matched to a gene: 13. Germline loops: CDR1 SGHTA, CDR2 FQGTGA. This CDR3 has 16 residues. In this sample, this clonotype turned up many times. TCRdb recomputed calls from the reads with MiXCR, one row per CDR3 protein. The sample lists more than 200,000 distinct CDR3 sequences, roughly 9.1% occurring once. This chain uses TRBV7-3 with TRBJ2-7, with 7 bases matching TRBD1. Sequenced sample: PBMCs. The receptor's source is a human donor in good health (CMV status not recorded). Some clones in this sample may be carry-over from other donors' samples. The CDR3 is CASSAPGQPYLYEQYF. DNA of the CDR3: TGTGCCAGCAGCGCACCGGGACAGCCTTACCTCTACGAGCAGTACTTC. Full variable domain (rest looked up from reference TRBV7-3 and TRBJ2-7): GAGVSQTPSNKVTEKGKYVELRCDPISGHTALYWYRQSLGQGPEFLIYFQGTGAADDSGLPNDRFFAVRPEGSVSTLKIQRTERGDSAVYLCASSAPGQPYLYEQYFGPGTRLTVT.